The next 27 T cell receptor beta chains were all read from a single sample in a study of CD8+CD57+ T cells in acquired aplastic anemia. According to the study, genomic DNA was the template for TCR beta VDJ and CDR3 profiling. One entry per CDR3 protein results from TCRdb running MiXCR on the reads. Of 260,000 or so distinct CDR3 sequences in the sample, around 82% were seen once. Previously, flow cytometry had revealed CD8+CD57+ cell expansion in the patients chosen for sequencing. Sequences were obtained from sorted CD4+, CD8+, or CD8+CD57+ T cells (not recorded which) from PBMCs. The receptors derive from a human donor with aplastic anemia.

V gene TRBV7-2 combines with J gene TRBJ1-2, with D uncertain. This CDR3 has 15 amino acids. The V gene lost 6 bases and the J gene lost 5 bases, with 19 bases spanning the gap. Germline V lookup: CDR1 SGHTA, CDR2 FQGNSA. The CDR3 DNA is TGTGCCAGCAGTCTCGACTCAGGTGGAGTTTATGGCTACACCTTC. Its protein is CASSLDSGGVYGYTF.

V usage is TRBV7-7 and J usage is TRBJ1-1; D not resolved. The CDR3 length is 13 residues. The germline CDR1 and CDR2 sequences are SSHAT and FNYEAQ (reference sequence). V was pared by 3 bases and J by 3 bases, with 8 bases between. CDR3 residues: CASSLWEDTEAFF. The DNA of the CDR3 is TGTGCCAGCAGCTTGTGGGAGGACACTGAAGCTTTCTTT. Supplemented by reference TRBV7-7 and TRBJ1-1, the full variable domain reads GAGVSQSPRYKVTKRGQDVTLRCDPISSHATLYWYQQALGQGPEFLTYFNYEAQPDKSGLPSDRFSAERPEGSISTLTIQRTEQRDSAMYRCASSLWEDTEAFFGQGTRLTVV.

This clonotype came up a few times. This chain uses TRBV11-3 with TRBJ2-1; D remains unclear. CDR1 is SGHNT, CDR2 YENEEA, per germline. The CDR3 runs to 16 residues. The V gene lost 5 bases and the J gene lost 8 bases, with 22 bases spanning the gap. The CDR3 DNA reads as TGTGCCAGCAGCCAAGATCTCAGAAACGGTCAGGATGAGCAGTTCTTC. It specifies CASSQDLRNGQDEQFF.

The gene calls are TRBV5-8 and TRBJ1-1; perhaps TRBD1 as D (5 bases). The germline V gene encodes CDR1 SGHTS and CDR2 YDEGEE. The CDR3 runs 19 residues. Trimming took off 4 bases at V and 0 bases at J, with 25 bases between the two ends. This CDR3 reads CASSGTSGRARSMNTEAFF. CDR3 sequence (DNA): TGTGCCAGCAGCGGAACTAGCGGCAGGGCTCGTTCAATGAACACTGAAGCTTTCTTT.

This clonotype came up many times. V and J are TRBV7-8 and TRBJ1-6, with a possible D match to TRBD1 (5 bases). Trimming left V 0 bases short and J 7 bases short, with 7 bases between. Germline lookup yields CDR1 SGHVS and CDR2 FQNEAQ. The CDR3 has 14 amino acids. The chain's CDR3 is CASSLAGPNSPLHF. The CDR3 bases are TGTGCCAGCAGCTTAGCGGGACCCAATTCACCCCTCCACTTT.

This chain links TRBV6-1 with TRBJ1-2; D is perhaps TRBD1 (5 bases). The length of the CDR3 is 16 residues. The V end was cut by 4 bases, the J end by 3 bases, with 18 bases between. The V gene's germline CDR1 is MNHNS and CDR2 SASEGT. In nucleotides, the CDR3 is TGTGCCAGCAGTGGGCCCCTTGGACAAACCGACTATGGCTACACCTTC. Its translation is CASSGPLGQTDYGYTF.

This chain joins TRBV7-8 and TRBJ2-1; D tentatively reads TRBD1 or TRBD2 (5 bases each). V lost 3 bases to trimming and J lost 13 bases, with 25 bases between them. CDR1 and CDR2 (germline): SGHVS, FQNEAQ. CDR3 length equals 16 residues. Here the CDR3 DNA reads TGTGCCAGCAGCTTTCAAACAGACGGGACGGCCCTTTCCCAGTTCTTC. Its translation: CASSFQTDGTALSQFF.

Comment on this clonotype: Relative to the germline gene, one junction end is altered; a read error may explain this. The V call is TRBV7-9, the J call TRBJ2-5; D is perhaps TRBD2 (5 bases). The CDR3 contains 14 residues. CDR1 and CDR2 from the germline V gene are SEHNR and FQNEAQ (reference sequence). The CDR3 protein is CATSRGRSRGSEYF. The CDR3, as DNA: TGTGCCACCAGCAGAGGCAGAAGCCGAGGGAGCGAGTACTTC.

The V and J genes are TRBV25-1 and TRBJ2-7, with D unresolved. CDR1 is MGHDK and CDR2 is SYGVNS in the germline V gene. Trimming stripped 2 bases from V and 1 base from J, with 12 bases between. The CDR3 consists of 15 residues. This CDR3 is CASSERIGLSYEQYF. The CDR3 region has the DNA TGTGCCAGCAGTGAAAGAATTGGCTTATCCTACGAGCAGTACTTC.

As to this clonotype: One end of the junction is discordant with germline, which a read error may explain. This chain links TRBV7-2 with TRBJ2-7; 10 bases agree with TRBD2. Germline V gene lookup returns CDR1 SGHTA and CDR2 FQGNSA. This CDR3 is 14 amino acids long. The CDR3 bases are TGTGCCAGCACCTTAGCGGGAGGTCCGAAGGAGCAGTACTTC. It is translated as CASTLAGGPKEQYF.

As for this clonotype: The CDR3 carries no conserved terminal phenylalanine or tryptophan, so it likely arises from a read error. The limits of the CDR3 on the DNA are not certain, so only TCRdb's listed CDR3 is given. CDR3 sequence: CASSLTGGADHCY. The chain combines TRBV7-2 with TRBJ2-5; the DNA was not compared with TRBD1, the D call given in the table. Ends included, the CDR3 has 13 residues. Germline CDR1 and CDR2: SGHTA and FQGNSA.

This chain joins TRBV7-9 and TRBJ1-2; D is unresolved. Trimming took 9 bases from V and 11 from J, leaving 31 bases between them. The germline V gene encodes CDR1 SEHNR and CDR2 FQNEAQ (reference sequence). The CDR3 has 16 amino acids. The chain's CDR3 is CASSIASGAYNEQYTF. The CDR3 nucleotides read TGTGCCAGTAGTATAGCTAGCGGAGCCTACAATGAGCAGTACACCTTC. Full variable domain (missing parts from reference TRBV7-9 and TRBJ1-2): DTGVSQNPRHKITKRGQNVTFRCDPISEHNRLYWYRQTLGQGPEFLTYFQNEAQLEKSRLLSDRFSAERPKGSFSTLEIQRTEQGDSAMYLCASSIASGAYNEQYTFGSGTRLTVV.

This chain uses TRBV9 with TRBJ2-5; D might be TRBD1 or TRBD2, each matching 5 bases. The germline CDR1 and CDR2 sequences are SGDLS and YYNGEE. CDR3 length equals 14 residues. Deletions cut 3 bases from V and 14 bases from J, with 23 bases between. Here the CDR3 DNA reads TGTGCCAGCAGCGGAGACGGGGACCCGAAGGATGGCTACTTC. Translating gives CASSGDGDPKDGYF.

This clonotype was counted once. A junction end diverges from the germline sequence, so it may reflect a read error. Here the CDR3 reads CASSYTRGGHYTGELFF. CDR3 sequence (DNA): TGTGCCAGCAGCTACACACGCGGCGGCCACTACACCGGCGAGCTGTTTTTT. The V gene is TRBV7-2, the J gene TRBJ2-2, with D unresolved. Germline V gene data show CDR1 as SGHTA and CDR2 as FQGNSA. The CDR3 loop spans 17 amino acids. The variable domain in full, completed from reference TRBV7-2 and TRBJ2-2, reads GAGVSQSPSNKVTEKGKDVELRCDPISGHTALYWYRQSLGQGLEFLIYFQGNSAPDKSGLPSDRFSAERTGGSVSTLTIQRTQQEDSAVYLCASSYTRGGHYTGELFFGEGSRLTVL.

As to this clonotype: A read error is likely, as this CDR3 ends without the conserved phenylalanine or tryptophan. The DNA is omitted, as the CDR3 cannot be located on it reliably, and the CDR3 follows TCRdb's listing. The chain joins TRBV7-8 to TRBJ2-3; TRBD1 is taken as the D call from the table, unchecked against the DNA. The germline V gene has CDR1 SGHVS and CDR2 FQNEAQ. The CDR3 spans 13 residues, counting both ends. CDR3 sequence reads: CASSFDPDGTAYS.

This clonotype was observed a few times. CDR3 region: CASSLDLNNSPLHF. In nucleotides, the CDR3 is TGTGCCAGCAGCTTAGATCTGAATAATTCACCCCTCCACTTT. This chain uses TRBV5-8 with TRBJ1-6, with unresolved D. The CDR3 totals 14 residues. The germline gives CDR1 SGHTS, CDR2 YDEGEE. V was shortened by 2 bases and J by 5 bases, with 8 bases between the two germline ends.

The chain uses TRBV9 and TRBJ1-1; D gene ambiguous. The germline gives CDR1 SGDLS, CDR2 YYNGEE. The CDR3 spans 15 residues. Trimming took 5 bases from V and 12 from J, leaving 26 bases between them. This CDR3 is CASREEQYFRPGTFF. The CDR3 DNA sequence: TGTGCCAGCAGGGAAGAGCAGTACTTCAGGCCGGGCACTTTCTTT.

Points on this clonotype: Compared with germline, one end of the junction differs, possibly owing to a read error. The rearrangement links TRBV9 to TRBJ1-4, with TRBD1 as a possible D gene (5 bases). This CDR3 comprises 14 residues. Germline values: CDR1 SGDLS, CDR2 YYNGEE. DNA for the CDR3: TGCGCCAGCAGCGGGGACGGGGGAAATACAAAACTGTTTTTT. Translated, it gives CASSGDGGNTKLFF.

The CDR3 coding sequence is TGTGCCAGCAGCTTAGCGGGAGGTCCCGATACGCAGTACTTTGGGCAGTACTTC. Amino acids: CASSLAGGPDTQYFGQYF. The J gene is TRBJ2-7, the V gene TRBV7-8; a possible D gene is TRBD2 (6 bases). The V gene lost 0 bases and the J gene lost 9 bases, with 27 bases spanning the gap. Germline-derived CDR1 and CDR2 are SGHVS and FQNEAQ. This CDR3 comprises 18 residues.

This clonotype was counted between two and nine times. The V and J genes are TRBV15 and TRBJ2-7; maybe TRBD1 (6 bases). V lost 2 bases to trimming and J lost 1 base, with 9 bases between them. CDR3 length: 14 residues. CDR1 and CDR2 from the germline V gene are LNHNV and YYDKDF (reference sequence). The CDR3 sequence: CATSRSGQSYEQYF. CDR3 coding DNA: TGTGCCACCAGCAGATCCGGACAGTCCTACGAGCAGTACTTC.

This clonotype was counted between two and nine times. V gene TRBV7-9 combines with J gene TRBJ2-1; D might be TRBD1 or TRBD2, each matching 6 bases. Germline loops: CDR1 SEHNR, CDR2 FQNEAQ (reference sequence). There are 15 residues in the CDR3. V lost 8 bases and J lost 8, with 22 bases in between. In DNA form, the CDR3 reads TGTGCCAGCGGGGACGGGGGCAGGCCGAGGGATGAGCAGTTCTTC. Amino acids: CASGDGGRPRDEQFF.

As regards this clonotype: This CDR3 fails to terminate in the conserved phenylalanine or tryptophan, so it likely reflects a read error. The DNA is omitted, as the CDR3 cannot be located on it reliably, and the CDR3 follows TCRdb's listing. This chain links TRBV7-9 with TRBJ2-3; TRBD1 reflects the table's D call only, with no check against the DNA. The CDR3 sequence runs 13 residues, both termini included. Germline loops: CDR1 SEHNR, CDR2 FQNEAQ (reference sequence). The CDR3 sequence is CASRLRSGSRHEQ.

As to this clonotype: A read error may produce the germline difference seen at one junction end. In DNA, the CDR3 is TGTGCCAGCAGCTTAGCGGCTGGCGCTTACCAAGAGACTCAGTACTTC. This codes for CASSLAAGAYQETQYF. J is TRBJ2-5 and V is TRBV7-8, with D unresolved. Looked up from germline, CDR1 is SGHVS and CDR2 is FQNEAQ. The CDR3 is 16 amino acids.

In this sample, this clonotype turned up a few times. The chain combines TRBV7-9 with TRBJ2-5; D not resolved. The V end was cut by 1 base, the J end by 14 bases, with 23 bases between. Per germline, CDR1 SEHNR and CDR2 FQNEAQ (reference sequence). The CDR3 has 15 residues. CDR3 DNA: TGTGCCAGCAGCTTAGTCTCAACTAATGAAAAACTGTTTTACTTC. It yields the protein CASSLVSTNEKLFYF.

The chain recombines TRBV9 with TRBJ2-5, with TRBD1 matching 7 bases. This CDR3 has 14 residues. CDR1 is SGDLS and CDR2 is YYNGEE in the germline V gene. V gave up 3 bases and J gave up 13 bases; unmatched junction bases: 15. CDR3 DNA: TGTGCCAGCAGCGCAGGGGGACAGAGCACAGATACGTACTTC. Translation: CASSAGGQSTDTYF.

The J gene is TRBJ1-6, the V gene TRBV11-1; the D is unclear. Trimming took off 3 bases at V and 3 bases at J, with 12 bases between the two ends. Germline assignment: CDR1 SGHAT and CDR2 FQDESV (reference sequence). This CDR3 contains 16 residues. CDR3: CASSLLAGCYNSPLHF. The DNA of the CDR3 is TGTGCCAGCAGCTTGTTGGCTGGGTGCTATAATTCACCCCTCCACTTT.

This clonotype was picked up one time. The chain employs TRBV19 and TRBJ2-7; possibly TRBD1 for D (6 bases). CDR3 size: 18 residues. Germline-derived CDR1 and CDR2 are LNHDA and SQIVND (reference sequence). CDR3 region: CATIPGQDGTEQSFEQYV. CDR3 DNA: TGTGCCACCATCCCGGGACAAGACGGCACTGAGCAGTCCTTCGAGCAGTACGTC.